Reported below is one TCR beta chain. Its antigen is not known. Each donor's status was that of a healthy bone marrow donor. While unrecorded immune exposures were likely, the donors were nominally healthy when sampled. In the PCR, 60 Vbeta and 13 Jbeta primers were used. Profiled with immunoSEQ multiplex PCR; TCRdb holds only in-frame clones, not every one. Its table records 130,000 or so clones. This sample is part of a study of cytomegalovirus exposure and HLA in healthy donors. Study in general: Most donors, roughly 84% of approximately 400 genotyped, fell in the Caucasian-associated ancestry cluster. Study-wide results and caveats: Later analysis identified 17,000 or so TCR beta sequences associated with HLA alleles, using a false discovery rate threshold of 0.05.

Input material: PBMCs. The origin of this receptor is a woman aged 18-29 years in good health and CMV-seronegative.

The CDR3 here is CASSLAPSASYEQYF. DNA for the CDR3: TGTGCCAGCAGCTTGGCCCCTAGCGCCAGCTACGAGCAGTACTTC. V gene TRBV7-7 combines with J gene TRBJ2-5; perhaps TRBD2 as D (6 bases). The J call may not be correct, given that the DNA end is closer to TRBJ2-7. This CDR3 is built from 15 residues. Germline-derived CDR1 and CDR2 are SSHAT and FNYEAQ (reference sequence).